A single sample is the source of the 4 T cell receptor beta chains below, sequenced in a study of shared clonotypes between healthy human individuals. Assay: immunoSEQ multiplex PCR; the TCRdb copy retains only in-frame clones and omits some. The repertoire holds approximately 940,000 clones, with approximately 80% as singletons. The specimen was memory CD4+ T cells sorted from blood. Indicated subset: CD45RA-negative fraction. Source of these receptors: a man aged 18 to 29 in good health.

Details on this clone: Other DNA sequences within the sample encode an identical CDR3. This chain links TRBV20-1 with TRBJ2-7; D not certain. Germline CDR1 DFQATT, CDR2 SNEGSKA (reference sequence). The CDR3 extends over 11 amino acids. V was shortened by 3 bases and J by 2 bases, with 5 bases between the two germline ends. The CDR3 bases are TGCAGTGCTAGGCAGACCTACGAGCAGTACTTC. It is translated as CSARQTYEQYF.

The chain is built from TRBV6-5 and TRBJ1-5; D is uncertain. The germline gives CDR1 MNHEY, CDR2 SVGAGI. The CDR3 contains 14 residues. Deletions cut 5 bases from V and 4 bases from J, with 12 bases between. As DNA, the CDR3 is TGTGCCAGCAGTGAGAGTTGGGTTAATCAGCCCCAGCATTTT. It codes for CASSESWVNQPQHF.

This chain links TRBV7-9 with TRBJ1-2; D is perhaps TRBD1 (6 bases). The CDR3 consists of 13 residues. Germline V gives CDR1 SEHNR, CDR2 FQNEAQ (reference sequence). V lost 6 bases and J 6 bases, leaving 14 bases between the germline ends. CDR3 in DNA: TGTGCCAGCAGTTGGGACATCCAAAATGGCTACACCTTC. It yields the protein CASSWDIQNGYTF.

In its sample, this clone was seen a few times. Other DNA sequences from this sample encode an identical CDR3 as well. This sequence joins TRBV7-2 and TRBJ1-4, with 7 bases lining up with TRBD1. The germline V gene has CDR1 SGHTA and CDR2 FQGNSA. The V and J ends lost 5 bases and 5 bases, in that order; junction bases with no gene match: 5. The CDR3 contains 14 residues. CDR3 residues: CASSRDRQNEKLFF. CDR3 in DNA: TGTGCCAGCAGCAGGGACAGACAAAATGAAAAACTGTTTTTT.